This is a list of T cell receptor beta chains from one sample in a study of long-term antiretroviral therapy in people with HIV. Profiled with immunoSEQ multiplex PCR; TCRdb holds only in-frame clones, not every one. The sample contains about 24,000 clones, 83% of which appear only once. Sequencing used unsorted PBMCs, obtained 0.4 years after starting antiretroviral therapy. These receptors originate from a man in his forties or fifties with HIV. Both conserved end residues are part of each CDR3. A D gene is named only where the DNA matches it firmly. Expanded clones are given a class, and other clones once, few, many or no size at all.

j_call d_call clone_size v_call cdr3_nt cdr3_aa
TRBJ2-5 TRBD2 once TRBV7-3 TGTGCCAGCAGCCCGACTAGCGGACAAGAGACCCAGTACTTC CASSPTSGQETQYF
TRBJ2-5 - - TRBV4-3 TGCGCCAGCAGCCAAGGAATTGGCGTTGGGACCCAGTACTTC CASSQGIGVGTQYF
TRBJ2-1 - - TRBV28 TGTGCCATCCAGGGTCGCAATGAGCAGTTCTTC CAIQGRNEQFF
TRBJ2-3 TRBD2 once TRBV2 TGTGCCAGCAGTGAAATTGGGGCGGGGGGGCAAGATACGCAGTATTTT CASSEIGAGGQDTQYF
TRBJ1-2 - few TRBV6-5 TGTGCCAGCAGATTGGACCTAAACTATGGCTACACCTTC CASRLDLNYGYTF
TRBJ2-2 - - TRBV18 TGTGCCAGCTCACCACCCGAGAGTTACACCGGGGAGCTGTTTTTT CASSPPESYTGELFF
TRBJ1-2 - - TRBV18 TGTGCCAGCTCACCACCGAGGACAGAGGCGAATGGCTACACCTTC CASSPPRTEANGYTF
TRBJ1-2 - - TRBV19 TGTGCCAGTAGTGACACCGGCTCGACCTACACCTTC CASSDTGSTYTF
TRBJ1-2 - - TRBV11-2 TGTGCCAGCAGCTTAGTAGGGGGGGGTGGCTACACCTTC CASSLVGGGGYTF
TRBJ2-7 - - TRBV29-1 TGCAGCGTTGCGGGGGGCCCCTCCTACGAGCAGTACTTC CSVAGGPSYEQYF
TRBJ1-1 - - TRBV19 TGTGCCAGTAGTATGAGGGTAAGCGCTGAAGCTTTCTTT CASSMRVSAEAFF
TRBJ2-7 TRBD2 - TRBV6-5 TGTGCCAGCAGTTACTTTACTAGCGGGGGGTGGTACGAGCAGTACTTC CASSYFTSGGWYEQYF
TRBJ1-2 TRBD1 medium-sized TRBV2 TGTGCCAGCAGGACAGGGGGGATCTATGGCTACACCTTC CASRTGGIYGYTF
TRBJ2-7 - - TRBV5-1 TGCGCCAGCACCCCGCCGGATAGCTCCTACGAGCAGTACTTC CASTPPDSSYEQYF
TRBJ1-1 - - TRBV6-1 TGTGCCAGCACCGGGCCTCTCCAAACTGAAGCTTTCTTT CASTGPLQTEAFF